A single count supports the clone carrying this T cell receptor (beta chain). Between the trimmed V and J ends, which lost 4 bases and 6 bases, there was a span of 12 bases. CDR1 is MDHEN and CDR2 is SYDVKM in the germline V gene. This CDR3 spans 13 amino acids. The data derive from a study of blood T cell repertoires in COVID-19. The wider study: Nucleic acid was either cDNA or gDNA, and it came from T cells, B-cell-depleted T cells, or PBMCs.

Using immunoSEQ multiplex PCR, the repertoire was profiled, and TCRdb retains in-frame clones only, with some absent. The data show some 290,000 clones, with 88% seen just once and about 11% held by the top ten. The J gene is TRBJ1-1, the V gene TRBV28; no reliable D call. This sequence was found in a woman aged 25 to 45 with COVID-19, enrolled during active disease. The material sequenced was peripheral blood. This CDR3 is CASSSPPRPEAFF. As DNA, the CDR3 is TGTGCCAGCAGTTCCCCGCCTAGACCTGAAGCTTTCTTT.